These 29 T cell receptor beta chains came from one sample sequenced in a study of blood T cell repertoires in COVID-19. Sequencing was performed with immunoSEQ multiplex PCR; in TCRdb, only in-frame clones are kept and a portion is missing. Altogether approximately 45,000 clones are present, around 87% being singletons, with the ten largest covering 4.5% to 5%. The sequencing input was peripheral blood. The receptors here all came from a human donor in a cohort sampled during active COVID-19.

The rearrangement uses TRBV6-1 and TRBJ2-4, with 7 bases fitting TRBD1. V trimming: 1 base; J trimming: 9 bases; junction bases outside the gene matches: 6. Germline lookup yields CDR1 MNHNS and CDR2 SASEGT. The length of the CDR3 is 14 residues. The CDR3, as DNA: TGTGCCAGCAGTGAAGTTTACAGGGGTGGCATTCAGTACTTC. This codes for CASSEVYRGGIQYF.

The chain combines TRBV7-8 with TRBJ2-7, with TRBD1 matching over 9 bases. The germline gives CDR1 SGHVS, CDR2 FQNEAQ. CDR3 length equals 14 residues. V shed 1 base, J shed 9 bases, and the junction held 7 bases outside the gene matches. DNA for the CDR3: TGTGCCAGCAGCTTAGGGACAGGGGTCCGAGGGCAGTACTTC. As protein: CASSLGTGVRGQYF. Full variable domain (remainder filled in from reference TRBV7-8 and TRBJ2-7): GAGVSQSPRYKVAKRGQDVALRCDPISGHVSLFWYQQALGQGPEFLTYFQNEAQLDKSGLPSDRFFAERPEGSVSTLKIQRTQQEDSAVYLCASSLGTGVRGQYFGPGTRLTVT.

The chain combines TRBV24-1 with TRBJ2-1; TRBD1 agrees at 9 bases. Germline loops: CDR1 KGHDR, CDR2 SFDVKD. The V gene end was trimmed by 4 bases and the J gene end by 7 bases; junction bases not matched to a gene: 10. This CDR3 contains 16 residues. This chain's CDR3 is CATSEPGQGSRNEQFF. DNA of the CDR3: TGTGCCACCAGTGAGCCAGGACAGGGGTCCCGGAATGAGCAGTTCTTC.

This clone was recorded only once. This chain's CDR3 is CAISESVFSLGNQPQHF. CDR3 DNA: TGTGCCATCAGTGAGTCAGTTTTCTCTTTAGGCAATCAGCCCCAGCATTTT. The chain employs TRBV10-3 and TRBJ1-5; D remains unclear. Trimming took off 0 bases at V and 2 bases at J, with 14 bases between the two ends. CDR3 length: 17 amino acids. CDR1 is ENHRY, CDR2 SYGVKD, per germline.

This sequence joins TRBV2 and TRBJ1-1, with D maybe TRBD1 (6 bases). The germline V and J ends were trimmed by 7 bases and 2 bases, with 11 bases remaining between them. CDR1 and CDR2 from the germline V gene are SNHLY and FYNNEI. The CDR3 is made up of 13 amino acids. CDR3 coding DNA: TGTGCCAGCACTACAGGGCACAACACTGAAGCTTTCTTT. Translation gives CASTTGHNTEAFF. Looking up the rest from reference TRBV2 and TRBJ1-1 gives the full variable domain: EPEVTQTPSHQVTQMGQEVILRCVPISNHLYFYWYRQILGQKVEFLVSFYNNEISEKSEIFDDQFSVERPDGSNFTLKIRSTKLEDSAMYFCASTTGHNTEAFFGQGTRLTVV.

The chain has TRBV28 and TRBJ1-1; no firm D call. V was cut by 5 bases and J by 0 bases, with 10 bases left in between. The CDR3 covers 14 residues. Per the germline V gene, CDR1 is MDHEN and CDR2 is SYDVKM. CDR3 sequence: CASSLGGVNTEAFF. The CDR3 DNA is TGTGCCAGCAGTCTGGGAGGCGTGAACACTGAAGCTTTCTTT.

The chain combines TRBV27 with TRBJ2-6; 7 nucleotides agree with TRBD2. Trimming at V came to 5 bases and at J to 0 bases, leaving 10 bases not matched to a gene. Per germline, CDR1 MNHEY and CDR2 SMNVEV (reference sequence). The CDR3 is 18 amino acids. The chain's CDR3 is CASSPGLKVSSGANVLTF. CDR3 nucleotide sequence: TGTGCCAGCAGTCCGGGACTAAAAGTAAGCTCTGGGGCCAACGTCCTGACTTTC.

This chain links TRBV15 with TRBJ2-3; 13 nucleotides line up with TRBD2. V lost 5 bases, J lost 3 bases, and 2 bases stayed unmatched. CDR1 and CDR2 from the germline V gene are LNHNV and YYDKDF (reference sequence). CDR3 length equals 15 residues. The DNA for the CDR3 is TGTGCCACCAGCGGACTAGCGGGAGTAACAGATACGCAGTATTTT. Translation: CATSGLAGVTDTQYF.

This rearrangement joins TRBV25-1 to TRBJ1-1; D ambiguous. Germline CDR1 is MGHDK and CDR2 is SYGVNS. Trimming left V 7 bases short and J 7 bases short, with 10 bases between. This CDR3 contains 11 residues. The CDR3 DNA is TGTGCCAGCACCGCTCTGAGTGAAGCTTTCTTT. Protein sequence: CASTALSEAFF.

CDR3 DNA sequence: TGTGCCAGCAGTGAAGCGGGGCCGTTCTCTGGAAACACCATATATTTT. Its protein product is CASSEAGPFSGNTIYF. The J gene is TRBJ1-3, the V gene TRBV6-1, with TRBD1 as a possible D gene (5 bases). The CDR3 is made up of 16 amino acids. Germline V CDR1 and CDR2: MNHNS, SASEGT. V dropped 0 bases and J dropped 0 bases, with 9 bases sitting between them.

This chain links TRBV28 with TRBJ2-7; 7 positions agree with TRBD1. Per the germline V gene, CDR1 is MDHEN and CDR2 is SYDVKM. This CDR3 is 12 amino acids long. Germline trimming cut 10 bases from V and 2 bases from J; bases unmatched to any gene: 5. The DNA of the CDR3 is TGTGCCACAGGGGGAGCGGCCTACGAGCAGTACTTC. This encodes CATGGAAYEQYF.

This rearrangement joins TRBV20-1 to TRBJ2-7, with D possibly TRBD2 on 5 matching bases. The germline V gene has CDR1 DFQATT and CDR2 SNEGSKA (reference sequence). With 3 bases removed from V and 3 bases from J, the gap between germline ends came to 21 bases. This CDR3 region has 16 residues. The CDR3 DNA follows: TGCAGTGCTAGTCGGCCCGACATCGGAGCGGTCTACGAGCAGTACTTC. Translation gives CSASRPDIGAVYEQYF.

V and J are TRBV6-1 and TRBJ1-1; D may be TRBD1 (6 bases). The germline V and J ends were trimmed by 1 base and 3 bases, with 21 bases remaining between them. This CDR3 spans 18 amino acids. Germline assignment: CDR1 MNHNS and CDR2 SASEGT. This CDR3 is CASSEEGGNTGFDTEAFF. CDR3 DNA sequence: TGTGCCAGCAGTGAAGAAGGAGGAAATACAGGGTTTGACACTGAAGCTTTCTTT.

The chain links TRBV7-3 to TRBJ2-3; 7 nucleotides agree with TRBD2. The V and J ends lost 5 bases and 8 bases, in that order; junction bases with no gene match: 16. The CDR3 length is 16 residues. The germline V gene encodes CDR1 SGHTA and CDR2 FQGTGA. The CDR3 loop is CASSLLPREAQLTQYF. The CDR3 coding sequence is TGTGCCAGCAGCCTCCTCCCCCGGGAGGCCCAGCTTACGCAGTATTTT.

A single count supports this clone. The chain carries TRBV9 and TRBJ2-7; 8 bases agree with TRBD2. The CDR3 has 16 amino acids. V was pared by 3 bases and J by 2 bases, with 10 bases of the junction left unmatched. Germline assignment: CDR1 SGDLS and CDR2 YYNGEE. Written as DNA, the CDR3 is TGTGCCAGCAGCGCAACCGGGGGGGCGGGTCCCTACGAGCAGTACTTC. It is translated as CASSATGGAGPYEQYF.

The chain is built from TRBV7-2 and TRBJ2-1; 12 bases map to TRBD2. Germline CDR1 reads SGHTA; CDR2 reads FQGNSA. The CDR3 has 15 amino acids. The V segment lost 5 bases and the J segment 12 bases; nucleotides outside the gene matches: 11. In nucleotides, the CDR3 is TGTGCCAGCAGCACCGTGGTCCTAGCGGGAGGGGTGCAGTTCTTC. The encoded protein is CASSTVVLAGGVQFF.

This sequence joins TRBV28 and TRBJ2-2; 8 bases are shared with TRBD1. J lost 4 bases, V lost 5 bases, and 9 bases had no gene match. Germline loops: CDR1 MDHEN, CDR2 SYDVKM. CDR3 size: 16 residues. CDR3 DNA: TGTGCCAGCAGTACCGGGACAGGAAAAGTCACCGGGGAGCTGTTTTTT. Encoded protein: CASSTGTGKVTGELFF.

The chain joins TRBV24-1 to TRBJ2-1, with TRBD2 matching 13 bases. V shed 4 bases and J 7 bases; nucleotides not matched to a gene: 6. The germline V gene encodes CDR1 KGHDR and CDR2 SFDVKD. The CDR3 contains 16 residues. Here the CDR3 DNA reads TGTGCCACCAGTGACCGGACTAGCGGGAGTTTTAATGAGCAGTTCTTC. This codes for CATSDRTSGSFNEQFF.

The chain uses TRBV15 and TRBJ2-1; TRBD1 might be the D (7 bases). V was cut by 6 bases and J by 7 bases, with 16 bases left in between. CDR1 LNHNV and CDR2 YYDKDF come from the germline V gene (reference sequence). The CDR3 contains 14 residues. For the CDR3, the DNA is TGTGCCACCAGGGTAGACAGGGCGGGGAATGAGCAGTTCTTC. This sequence encodes CATRVDRAGNEQFF.

This chain uses TRBV5-1 with TRBJ2-5, with 7 bases fitting TRBD2. Trimming cost V 7 bases and J 4 bases; bases outside gene matches: 10. CDR1 is SGHRS, CDR2 YFSETQ, per germline. This CDR3 spans 14 amino acids. In nucleotides, the CDR3 is TGCGCCAGCTCCCCGTGGGGGGGAACAGAGACCCAGTACTTC. It codes for CASSPWGGTETQYF.

The chain couples TRBV24-1 to TRBJ2-1; 7 bases fit TRBD2. CDR3 size: 13 residues. J was trimmed by 8 bases and V by 4 bases; bases with no gene match: 4. Germline V gene lookup returns CDR1 KGHDR and CDR2 SFDVKD. CDR3 in DNA: TGTGCCACCAGTGAAGGGACTAAGGATGAGCAGTTCTTC. This codes for CATSEGTKDEQFF.

CDR3 nucleotide sequence: TGTGCCAGCACCATACTAGCGGGGGGCCCCAATACGCAGTATTTT. This sequence encodes CASTILAGGPNTQYF. The chain couples TRBV27 to TRBJ2-3; TRBD2 agrees at 12 bases. The V gene's germline CDR1 is MNHEY and CDR2 SMNVEV (reference sequence). The V segment lost 7 bases and the J segment 7 bases; nucleotides outside the gene matches: 9. The CDR3 is 15 residues long.

The J gene is TRBJ1-5, the V gene TRBV11-2, with D tentatively TRBD1 (5 bases). CDR1 SGHAT and CDR2 FQNNGV come from the germline V gene. With 4 bases removed from V and 7 bases from J, the gap between germline ends came to 14 bases. The CDR3 totals 14 residues. The CDR3 reads CASSSQGLRQPQHF. The CDR3 region has the DNA TGTGCCAGCAGCTCCCAGGGTCTTCGCCAGCCCCAGCATTTT.

The V call is TRBV28, the J call TRBJ2-5; D perhaps matches TRBD1 (6 bases). The germline V gene encodes CDR1 MDHEN and CDR2 SYDVKM. The CDR3 runs 14 residues. V gave up 6 bases and J gave up 7 bases, with 18 bases separating them. DNA for the CDR3: TGTGCCAGCAGACGACAGGCCGCAATGAGGACCCAGTACTTC. Protein: CASRRQAAMRTQYF.

This chain joins TRBV5-1 and TRBJ1-1; D might be TRBD1 (5 bases). This CDR3 region has 15 residues. Germline V gene data show CDR1 as SGHRS and CDR2 as YFSETQ. Trimming took 0 bases from V and 4 from J, leaving 13 bases between them. CDR3: CASSLVGGGSTEAFF. CDR3 DNA sequence: TGCGCCAGCAGCTTGGTTGGCGGGGGGAGCACTGAAGCTTTCTTT.

CDR3 amino acids: CASSLGRVGGELFF. As DNA, the CDR3 is TGTGCCAGCAGCTTAGGCAGGGTCGGCGGGGAGCTGTTTTTT. The V and J genes are TRBV7-3 and TRBJ2-2; D may be TRBD1 (5 bases). This CDR3 has 14 residues. Germline values: CDR1 SGHTA, CDR2 FQGTGA. V gave up 2 bases and J gave up 7 bases, with 11 bases separating them.

The chain uses TRBV27 and TRBJ2-2; 8 bases agree with TRBD1. With V trimmed by 7 bases and J by 0 bases, 7 bases remained unmatched. The germline V gene encodes CDR1 MNHEY and CDR2 SMNVEV (reference sequence). The CDR3 is 16 amino acids. The CDR3 nucleotides read TGTGCCAGCACTCCAGGGGGCCCCGCGAACACCGGGGAGCTGTTTTTT. It specifies CASTPGGPANTGELFF.

This chain joins TRBV27 and TRBJ2-5; 7 bases align to TRBD1. The CDR3 contains 17 residues. V shed 2 bases and J 3 bases; nucleotides not matched to a gene: 12. The germline CDR1 and CDR2 sequences are MNHEY and SMNVEV (reference sequence). In DNA form, the CDR3 reads TGTGCCAGCAGTTTACCGCCGACAGGGAACGCGAAAGAGACCCAGTACTTC. It yields the protein CASSLPPTGNAKETQYF.

This clone showed up just a few times. The rearrangement links TRBV9 to TRBJ1-2; 9 nucleotides agree with TRBD1. Unmatched junction bases numbered 10, after V lost 3 bases and J lost 7 bases. Germline CDR1 is SGDLS and CDR2 is YYNGEE. The CDR3 consists of 15 residues. The CDR3 protein is CASSGNRGLAGGYTF. The CDR3 nucleotides read TGTGCCAGCAGCGGAAACAGGGGGCTTGCTGGTGGCTACACCTTC.